These T cell receptor beta chains were read from a single sample in a study of CD8 T cells in ankylosing spondylitis. TCRdb fed the 5' RACE reads into MiXCR, producing one record per CDR3 protein. The repertoire holds around 440,000 distinct CDR3 sequences, roughly 18% seen once, with just over 1% in the top ten. The source material was blood, either unsorted or a sorted T cell fraction (not recorded which). The source of these receptors is a male donor with ankylosing spondylitis. The CDR3 runs from the conserved cysteine through the conserved F or W. Fields, in order: J gene, clone size, V gene, D gene, CDR3 DNA, CDR3 protein. A D gene is named only where the DNA matches it firmly. Clone size is stated in some rows and not others, as once, few, many or a class when expanded.

J gene: TRBJ2-3; clone size: NA; V gene: TRBV9; D gene: NA; CDR3 DNA: TGTGCCAGCAGCGTACTGGGAGATACGCAGTATTTT; CDR3 protein: CASSVLGDTQYF
J gene: TRBJ1-2; clone size: NA; V gene: TRBV9; D gene: NA; CDR3 DNA: TGTGCCAGCAGCGGCCCCGGGGGGGGGTATGGCTACACCTTC; CDR3 protein: CASSGPGGGYGYTF
J gene: TRBJ1-6; clone size: few; V gene: TRBV10-3; D gene: TRBD1; CDR3 DNA: TGTGCCATCAGTAGACAGGGGGCGGGCAGTTCACCCCTCCACTTT; CDR3 protein: CAISRQGAGSSPLHF
J gene: TRBJ2-2; clone size: few; V gene: TRBV7-2; D gene: NA; CDR3 DNA: TGTGCCAGCAGCCGGAAGACAGAGTCCACCGGGGAGCTGTTTTTT; CDR3 protein: CASSRKTESTGELFF
J gene: TRBJ2-5; clone size: few; V gene: TRBV28; D gene: TRBD1; CDR3 DNA: TGTGCCAGCAACTCACCGGGACAGGAAGAGACCCAGTACTTC; CDR3 protein: CASNSPGQEETQYF
J gene: TRBJ1-1; clone size: many; V gene: TRBV12-3/TRBV12-4; D gene: NA; CDR3 DNA: TGTGCCAGCGTTTTCGGGGGGGCCTCCCCTGAAGCTTTCTTT; CDR3 protein: CASVFGGASPEAFF
J gene: TRBJ1-1; clone size: few; V gene: TRBV5-5; D gene: NA; CDR3 DNA: TGTGCCAGCAGCTTAGGGGCATCAATGAACACTGAAGCTTTCTTT; CDR3 protein: CASSLGASMNTEAFF
J gene: TRBJ2-3; clone size: few; V gene: TRBV28; D gene: NA; CDR3 DNA: TGTGCCAGCAGCATAAGAACGGATACGCAGTATTTT; CDR3 protein: CASSIRTDTQYF
J gene: TRBJ2-2; clone size: NA; V gene: TRBV20-1; D gene: NA; CDR3 DNA: TGCAGTGCTAGAGATCGGAGGGGCTCGAACACCGGGGAGCTGTTTTTT; CDR3 protein: CSARDRRGSNTGELFF
J gene: TRBJ1-6; clone size: few; V gene: TRBV5-1; D gene: TRBD1; CDR3 DNA: TGCGCCAGCAGCTTCTCCGGAGGGACAGCGGATAATTCACCCCTCCACTTT; CDR3 protein: CASSFSGGTADNSPLHF
J gene: TRBJ2-5; clone size: NA; V gene: TRBV2; D gene: NA; CDR3 DNA: TGTGCCAGTCAGGGGGCTAGCGGCGGGACCCAGTACTTC; CDR3 protein: CASQGASGGTQYF
J gene: TRBJ2-7; clone size: few; V gene: TRBV4-1; D gene: NA; CDR3 DNA: TGCGCCAGCAGCCCCCAATGGGGAGACGACGAGCAGTACTTC; CDR3 protein: CASSPQWGDDEQYF
J gene: TRBJ2-2; clone size: few; V gene: TRBV20-1; D gene: NA; CDR3 DNA: TGCAGTGCTCCCAATCCCGAGCGCTACACCGGGGAGCTGTTTTTT; CDR3 protein: CSAPNPERYTGELFF
J gene: TRBJ2-7; clone size: NA; V gene: TRBV2; D gene: NA; CDR3 DNA: TGTGCCAGCAGTGATAGGGGGAGGACCCCTTCCGAGCAGTACTTC; CDR3 protein: CASSDRGRTPSEQYF
J gene: TRBJ1-3; clone size: many; V gene: TRBV15; D gene: NA; CDR3 DNA: TGTGCCACCAGCAGGGCCAGCTCTGGAAACACCATATATTTT; CDR3 protein: CATSRASSGNTIYF
J gene: TRBJ1-1; clone size: many; V gene: TRBV7-9; D gene: NA; CDR3 DNA: TGTGCCAGCAGCTTAGGCTACAGCATGAACACTGAAGCTTTCTTT; CDR3 protein: CASSLGYSMNTEAFF
J gene: TRBJ2-7; clone size: NA; V gene: TRBV5-6; D gene: TRBD1; CDR3 DNA: TGTGCCTTCTCGCAGGGGGCAGACGACGAGCAGTACTTC; CDR3 protein: CAFSQGADDEQYF
J gene: TRBJ2-2; clone size: NA; V gene: TRBV2; D gene: NA; CDR3 DNA: TGTGCCAGCAGATATGCCCCAGGCGGGGAGCTGTTTTTT; CDR3 protein: CASRYAPGGELFF
J gene: TRBJ2-7; clone size: many; V gene: TRBV5-1; D gene: NA; CDR3 DNA: TGCGCCAGCAGCTTGGACCCGGCCGGCTACGAGCAGTACTTC; CDR3 protein: CASSLDPAGYEQYF
J gene: TRBJ2-7; clone size: few; V gene: TRBV25-1; D gene: NA; CDR3 DNA: TGTGCCAGCAGTGGACCTGGGACGGTCGCCTACGAGCAGTACTTC; CDR3 protein: CASSGPGTVAYEQYF
J gene: TRBJ1-5; clone size: few; V gene: TRBV5-5; D gene: NA; CDR3 DNA: TGTGCCAGCGCGACAGGTCCGGGCAATCAGCCCCAGCATTTT; CDR3 protein: CASATGPGNQPQHF
J gene: TRBJ2-1; clone size: few; V gene: TRBV5-1; D gene: TRBD1; CDR3 DNA: TGCGCCAGCAGCTTGGAGTGGCAGGGGGTGGGTAGTGAGCAGTTCTTC; CDR3 protein: CASSLEWQGVGSEQFF
J gene: TRBJ1-1; clone size: many; V gene: TRBV12-3/TRBV12-4; D gene: NA; CDR3 DNA: TGTGCCAGCAGTTTATCTACCGGTGAAGCTTTCTTT; CDR3 protein: CASSLSTGEAFF
J gene: TRBJ1-2; clone size: few; V gene: TRBV7-2; D gene: NA; CDR3 DNA: TGTGCCAGCAGCTTATTAGTTGGTATACAGGGTAATGGCTACACCTTC; CDR3 protein: CASSLLVGIQGNGYTF
J gene: TRBJ2-3; clone size: few; V gene: TRBV7-2; D gene: NA; CDR3 DNA: TGTGCCAGCATTCCCGGGGGATCCACAGATACGCAGTATTTT; CDR3 protein: CASIPGGSTDTQYF
J gene: TRBJ2-3; clone size: many; V gene: TRBV5-1; D gene: TRBD1; CDR3 DNA: TGCGCCAGCAGTTCCCGGGACAGGGGGCTTCCAGATACGCAGTATTTT; CDR3 protein: CASSSRDRGLPDTQYF
J gene: TRBJ2-3; clone size: few; V gene: TRBV15; D gene: TRBD2; CDR3 DNA: TGTGCCACCAGCAGAGTTCTAGCGGGGGCCCCCGGGGGGAGAACGCAGTATTTT; CDR3 protein: CATSRVLAGAPGGRTQYF
J gene: TRBJ2-7; clone size: NA; V gene: TRBV20-1; D gene: TRBD1; CDR3 DNA: TGCAGTGCTAGAGATACGGGACAGTGGGACCGCGAGCAGTACTTC; CDR3 protein: CSARDTGQWDREQYF
J gene: TRBJ2-5; clone size: NA; V gene: TRBV6-1; D gene: NA; CDR3 DNA: TGTGCCAGTGGCCTGAAGGTGGAGACCCAGTACTTC; CDR3 protein: CASGLKVETQYF
J gene: TRBJ1-4; clone size: many; V gene: TRBV10-3; D gene: NA; CDR3 DNA: TGTGCCATCAGTGACGGGACCAATAATGAAAAACTGTTTTTT; CDR3 protein: CAISDGTNNEKLFF
J gene: TRBJ2-5; clone size: NA; V gene: TRBV20-1; D gene: TRBD1; CDR3 DNA: TGCAGTGCTGGGGGACTGGGACAGGGCCCCCAAGAGACCCAGTACTTC; CDR3 protein: CSAGGLGQGPQETQYF
J gene: TRBJ2-2; clone size: NA; V gene: TRBV2; D gene: TRBD2; CDR3 DNA: TGTGCCATTGGGACTACCACGAACACCGGGGAGCTGTTTTTT; CDR3 protein: CAIGTTTNTGELFF
J gene: TRBJ2-6; clone size: few; V gene: TRBV10-3; D gene: NA; CDR3 DNA: TGTGCCACCCGAGGTGATGGCGGAGGGGTGGGAGGGGCCAACGTCCTGACTTTC; CDR3 protein: CATRGDGGGVGGANVLTF
J gene: TRBJ2-7; clone size: many; V gene: TRBV20-1; D gene: NA; CDR3 DNA: TGCAGTGCCCTGGGTGATGGCGGCGAGCAGTACTTC; CDR3 protein: CSALGDGGEQYF
J gene: TRBJ1-1; clone size: many; V gene: TRBV5-5; D gene: NA; CDR3 DNA: TGTGCCAGCAGCTTGGAGTCGGGGTGGGCTTTCTTT; CDR3 protein: CASSLESGWAFF
J gene: TRBJ2-3; clone size: few; V gene: TRBV3-1; D gene: NA; CDR3 DNA: TGTGCCAGCAGCCCGGGCGGCGGGAACACAGATACGCAGTATTTT; CDR3 protein: CASSPGGGNTDTQYF
J gene: TRBJ1-1; clone size: many; V gene: TRBV7-2; D gene: NA; CDR3 DNA: TGTGCCAGCAGCTTAGGTTCAGGGTACACTGAAGCTTTCTTT; CDR3 protein: CASSLGSGYTEAFF
J gene: TRBJ2-1; clone size: many; V gene: TRBV7-7; D gene: NA; CDR3 DNA: TGTGCTAGCAGCTTAATTGGGGGGAGTGAGCAGTTCTTC; CDR3 protein: CASSLIGGSEQFF
J gene: TRBJ2-7; clone size: NA; V gene: TRBV27; D gene: NA; CDR3 DNA: TGTGCCAGCAGTTACATGACCGGGACACCTTCCTACGAGCAGTACTTC; CDR3 protein: CASSYMTGTPSYEQYF
J gene: TRBJ2-7; clone size: NA; V gene: TRBV27; D gene: NA; CDR3 DNA: TGTGCCAGCAGTTTATCGCGGACTCTTACCTACGAGCAGTACTTC; CDR3 protein: CASSLSRTLTYEQYF
J gene: TRBJ1-4; clone size: few; V gene: TRBV12-3/TRBV12-4; D gene: TRBD1; CDR3 DNA: TGTGCCAGCAGCAGACAGGGCTTTAGCGAAAAACTGTTTTTT; CDR3 protein: CASSRQGFSEKLFF